This T cell receptor beta chain appears in the sequencing data of a study of control samples from healthy donors and cancer patients. The table came from immunoSEQ multiplex PCR; TCRdb's copy has only in-frame clones and leaves some out. The sample holds some 150,000 clones, approximately 94% seen once. Germline V gene lookup returns CDR1 MGHRA and CDR2 YSYEKL. V was clipped by 4 bases and J by 6 bases; unmatched bases: 11. This CDR3 is 15 amino acids long. The rearrangement uses TRBV4-1 and TRBJ2-7; 8 nucleotides line up with TRBD2. The receptor was derived from a man aged 55 to 70 with colorectal cancer. Sequenced input: PBMCs. CDR3 loop: CASSPLVSGVGEQYF. As DNA, the CDR3 is TGCGCCAGCAGCCCCCTAGTTAGCGGGGTGGGCGAGCAGTACTTC.